Presented here are 21 T cell receptor beta chains from one specimen sequenced in a study of control samples from healthy donors and cancer patients (TCRdb year 2020). Library generation was performed with the immunoSEQ multiplex PCR assay. TCRdb limited this immuneACCESS table to in-frame rearrangements with V and J called. A share of clones is missing; checked studies link under half to unresolved V genes, and the rest is unexplained. Recorded for this sample are more than 100,000 clones; 85% to 95% of them occurred a single time. The ten largest make up 8.5% to 10% of the sample. Sequencing input: blood. The source is a young man in good health.

J is TRBJ1-6 and V is TRBV16; the match to TRBD1 covers 8 bases. This CDR3 region has 16 residues. The V segment lost 2 bases and the J segment 10 bases; nucleotides outside the gene matches: 10. CDR1 is KGHSY, CDR2 FQNENV, per germline. The CDR3 region has the DNA TGTGCCAGCAGCCAACCGACAGGGGCCACGCGGTCACCCCTCCACTTT. The encoded protein is CASSQPTGATRSPLHF.

The V call is TRBV5-1, the J call TRBJ2-1; the D is unclear. The germline gives CDR1 SGHRS, CDR2 YFSETQ. The CDR3 contains 13 residues. The germline V and J ends were trimmed by 4 bases and 6 bases, with 11 bases remaining between them. In DNA form, the CDR3 reads TGCGCCAGCAGCATACTCGACGGCAATGAGCAGTTCTTC. This codes for CASSILDGNEQFF.

This rearrangement joins TRBV9 to TRBJ2-4, with TRBD1 matching over 7 bases. The CDR3 sequence is 14 residues long. The V segment lost 4 bases and the J segment 9 bases; nucleotides outside the gene matches: 10. CDR1 is SGDLS, CDR2 YYNGEE, per germline. CDR3 nucleotide sequence: TGTGCCAGCAGCCCCCGGACAGGCCCTGGCATTCAGTACTTC. Translating it yields CASSPRTGPGIQYF.

The genes are TRBV3-1 (or the pseudogene TRBV3-2) and TRBJ2-2; TRBD2 aligns across 8 bases. The CDR3 runs to 15 residues. J lost 7 bases, V lost 4 bases, and 8 bases had no gene match. Germline V gene lookup returns CDR1 LGHDT and CDR2 YNNKEL (reference sequence). This CDR3 is CASSPAGTRGGELFF. The CDR3 DNA reads as TGTGCCAGCAGCCCCGCAGGGACTAGAGGCGGGGAGCTGTTTTTT.

The genes are TRBV5-4 and TRBJ1-2; D call uncertain. Germline V CDR1 and CDR2: SGHNT, YYREEE (reference sequence). The CDR3 is made up of 14 amino acids. Trimming left V 0 bases short and J 0 bases short, with 6 bases between. CDR3 coding DNA: TGTGCCAGCAGCTTGGACATAGCTAACTATGGCTACACCTTC. Protein sequence: CASSLDIANYGYTF.

The rearrangement uses TRBV18 and TRBJ2-5; D might be TRBD2 (6 bases). Trimming pared 0 bases from V and 3 bases from J, leaving 14 bases between. The CDR3 spans 16 residues. Germline CDR1 is KGHSH and CDR2 is LQKENI. The CDR3 bases are TGTGCCAGCTCACCACCGTGGACTGGGGGGAAAGAGACCCAGTACTTC. Its translation: CASSPPWTGGKETQYF.

CDR3: CASSTRDRDADTQYF. DNA for the CDR3: TGTGCCAGTAGTACCCGGGACAGGGATGCAGATACGCAGTATTTT. V is TRBV19 and J is TRBJ2-3; 9 bases fit TRBD1. The germline V gene encodes CDR1 LNHDA and CDR2 SQIVND (reference sequence). The CDR3 consists of 15 residues. J lost 4 bases, V lost 4 bases, and 6 bases had no gene match.

The chain couples TRBV11-2 to TRBJ2-7; D uncertain. The CDR3 sequence is 10 residues long. The germline V gene encodes CDR1 SGHAT and CDR2 FQNNGV. Trimming took off 8 bases at V and 4 bases at J, with 6 bases between the two ends. In DNA form, the CDR3 reads TGTGCCAGCGAAGGGTACGAGCAGTACTTC. This codes for CASEGYEQYF.

This clone appeared a single time. In nucleotides, the CDR3 is TGCAGCGTTGAACTGGGATCGGGTTCACCCCTCCACTTT. This gives the protein CSVELGSGSPLHF. The rearrangement links TRBV29-1 to TRBJ1-6; D is uncertain. Germline assignment: CDR1 SQVTM and CDR2 ANQGSEA. The CDR3 is 13 amino acids. The V end lost 2 bases, the J end lost 9 bases, and 11 bases lay between the germline ends.

The gene calls are TRBV9 and TRBJ1-5; no clear D. V was pared by 3 bases and J by 0 bases, with 13 bases between. CDR3 length: 16 residues. Germline-derived CDR1 and CDR2 are SGDLS and YYNGEE. The CDR3: CASSATSDRSNQPQHF. In DNA form, the CDR3 reads TGTGCCAGCAGCGCAACGTCGGACCGTAGCAATCAGCCCCAGCATTTT. Complete variable domain (other parts from reference TRBV9 and TRBJ1-5): DSGVTQTPKHLITATGQRVTLRCSPRSGDLSVYWYQQSLDQGLQFLIQYYNGEERAKGNILERFSAQQFPDLHSELNLSSLELGDSALYFCASSATSDRSNQPQHFGDGTRLSIL.

The chain employs TRBV5-1 and TRBJ2-7; D perhaps matches TRBD2 (5 bases). V lost 1 base and J lost 0, with 11 bases in between. Germline V gives CDR1 SGHRS, CDR2 YFSETQ. CDR3 size: 15 residues. CDR3 sequence: CASSLRPGSSYEQYF. CDR3 in DNA: TGCGCCAGCAGCTTGCGGCCGGGGAGCTCCTACGAGCAGTACTTC.

This chain joins TRBV29-1 and TRBJ1-1; D is ambiguous. V lost 4 bases and J lost 1, with 10 bases in between. The CDR3 spans 13 residues. Germline values: CDR1 SQVTM, CDR2 ANQGSEA. CDR3 protein: CSVVRGSNTEAFF. DNA for the CDR3: TGCAGCGTTGTTCGGGGTTCGAACACTGAAGCTTTCTTT.

The chain has TRBV7-9 and TRBJ1-2; possible D gene TRBD1, 6 bases. V dropped 1 base and J dropped 8 bases, with 14 bases sitting between them. Germline V gene data show CDR1 as SEHNR and CDR2 as FQNEAQ (reference sequence). The length of the CDR3 is 14 residues. CDR3 bases: TGTGCCAGCAGCTTAGTGCGGGACACTGGAGGCTACACCTTC. This sequence encodes CASSLVRDTGGYTF.

The V and J genes are TRBV9 and TRBJ2-1; D gene ambiguous. The CDR3 consists of 15 residues. Trimming shortened V by 0 bases and J by 0 bases, and 7 bases separated the two germline ends. CDR1 is SGDLS, CDR2 YYNGEE, per germline. CDR3 sequence (DNA): TGTGCCAGCAGCGTAGTTCCGATCTCCTACAATGAGCAGTTCTTC. Translated: CASSVVPISYNEQFF. The full variable domain, its missing parts supplied by reference TRBV9 and TRBJ2-1, is DSGVTQTPKHLITATGQRVTLRCSPRSGDLSVYWYQQSLDQGLQFLIQYYNGEERAKGNILERFSAQQFPDLHSELNLSSLELGDSALYFCASSVVPISYNEQFFGPGTRLTVL.

The V call is TRBV30, the J call TRBJ2-5; tentative D call: TRBD2 (6 bases). Germline V gives CDR1 GTSNPN, CDR2 SVGIG (reference sequence). Trimming stripped 0 bases from V and 0 bases from J, with 11 bases between. The CDR3 is 15 amino acids. The CDR3 region is CAWSVPGLNQETQYF. In nucleotides, the CDR3 is TGTGCCTGGAGTGTCCCGGGACTCAACCAAGAGACCCAGTACTTC.

The V gene is TRBV2, the J gene TRBJ1-2; D remains ambiguous. Germline CDR1 SNHLY, CDR2 FYNNEI. The CDR3 has 12 amino acids. Trimming cost V 6 bases and J 3 bases, with 8 bases left between them. The CDR3 here is CASSERHYGYTF. The CDR3 DNA reads TGTGCCAGCAGCGAGCGTCACTATGGCTACACCTTC.

This sequence joins TRBV11-2 and TRBJ1-5; the D is unclear. Germline assignment: CDR1 SGHAT and CDR2 FQNNGV. V was pared by 1 base and J by 6 bases, with 16 bases between. The CDR3 contains 16 residues. CDR3: CASSLVRGAGGQPQHF. CDR3 DNA: TGTGCCAGCAGCTTAGTCCGAGGTGCAGGCGGTCAGCCCCAGCATTTT.

The V call is TRBV27, the J call TRBJ1-2; tentative D call: TRBD1 (6 bases). V was cut by 0 bases and J by 3 bases, with 11 bases left in between. Germline loops: CDR1 MNHEY, CDR2 SMNVEV (reference sequence). The CDR3 covers 15 residues. The CDR3 DNA sequence: TGTGCCAGCAGTTTATCCGGGGGGGGGCACTATGGCTACACCTTC. Protein product: CASSLSGGGHYGYTF.

The chain carries TRBV7-6 and TRBJ1-2; D gene unclear. Germline V gene lookup returns CDR1 SGHVS and CDR2 FNYEAQ. V dropped 5 bases and J dropped 3 bases, with 16 bases sitting between them. The CDR3 extends over 15 amino acids. As DNA, the CDR3 is TGTGCCAGCAGCCCATACCCTCAAGGCCACTATGGCTACACCTTC. This encodes CASSPYPQGHYGYTF.

This clone has only one observation. The chain couples TRBV7-3 to TRBJ2-1; 8 nucleotides match TRBD1. V shed 5 bases and J 6 bases; nucleotides not matched to a gene: 9. The CDR3 extends over 15 amino acids. Germline lookup yields CDR1 SGHTA and CDR2 FQGTGA. CDR3 sequence reads: CASSPGTGAGNEQFF. CDR3 coding DNA: TGTGCCAGCAGCCCGGGGACAGGCGCGGGCAATGAGCAGTTCTTC.

The rearrangement uses TRBV9 and TRBJ1-1; D not certain. The CDR3 length is 15 residues. Looked up from germline, CDR1 is SGDLS and CDR2 is YYNGEE. The V and J ends lost 4 bases and 2 bases respectively, with 15 bases between them. The CDR3 sequence: CASSPLMLGNTEAFF. Written as DNA, the CDR3 is TGTGCCAGCAGCCCCCTTATGTTAGGCAACACTGAAGCTTTCTTT.